This T cell receptor (beta chain) was obtained from a study of cytomegalovirus exposure and HLA in healthy donors. In the PCR, 60 Vbeta and 13 Jbeta primers were used. Profiled with immunoSEQ multiplex PCR; TCRdb holds only in-frame clones, not every one. The repertoire holds fewer than 200,000 clones, with about 70% as singletons. V lost 9 bases and J lost 2, with 13 bases in between. CDR1 and CDR2 from the germline V gene are MNHEY and SVGAGI. This CDR3 region has 13 residues. The clonotype comes from a woman aged 18-29 years in good health and CMV-seropositive. The sample comprised PBMCs. The chain has TRBV6-5 and TRBJ1-2; D gene ambiguous. CDR3 nucleotide sequence: TGTGCCAGTTATCTGGGGAGAAACTATGGCTACACCTTC. This translates into CASYLGRNYGYTF.